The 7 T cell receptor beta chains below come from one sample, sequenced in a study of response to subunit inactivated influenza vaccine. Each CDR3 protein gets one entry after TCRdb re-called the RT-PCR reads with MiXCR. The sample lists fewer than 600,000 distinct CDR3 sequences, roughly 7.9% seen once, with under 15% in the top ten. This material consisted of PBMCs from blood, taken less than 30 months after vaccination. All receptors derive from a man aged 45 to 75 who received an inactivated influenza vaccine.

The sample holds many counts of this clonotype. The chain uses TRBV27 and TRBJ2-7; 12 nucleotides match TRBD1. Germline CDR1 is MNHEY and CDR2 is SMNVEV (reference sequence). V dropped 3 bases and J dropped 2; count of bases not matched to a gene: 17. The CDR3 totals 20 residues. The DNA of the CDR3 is TGTGCCAGCAGTTTGAGGGGGGCTGGGACAGGGGGCGCGAGGGCCTACGAGCAGTACTTC. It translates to CASSLRGAGTGGARAYEQYF.

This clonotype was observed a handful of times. The CDR3 DNA is TGCGCCAGCAGCCCTGCAGACCAGGCCCCGACCTACGAGCAGTACTTC. Protein sequence: CASSPADQAPTYEQYF. The chain couples TRBV4-3 to TRBJ2-7; D is ambiguous. This CDR3 is built from 16 residues. V gave up 4 bases and J gave up 2 bases, with 18 bases separating them. The germline CDR1 and CDR2 sequences are LGHNA and YSLEER.

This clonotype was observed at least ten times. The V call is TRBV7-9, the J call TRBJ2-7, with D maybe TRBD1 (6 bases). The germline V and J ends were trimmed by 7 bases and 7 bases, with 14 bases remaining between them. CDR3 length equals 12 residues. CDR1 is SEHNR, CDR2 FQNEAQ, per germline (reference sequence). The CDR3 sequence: CASTPGTYEQYF. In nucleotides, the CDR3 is TGTGCCAGCACCCCCGGGACATATGAGCAGTACTTC.

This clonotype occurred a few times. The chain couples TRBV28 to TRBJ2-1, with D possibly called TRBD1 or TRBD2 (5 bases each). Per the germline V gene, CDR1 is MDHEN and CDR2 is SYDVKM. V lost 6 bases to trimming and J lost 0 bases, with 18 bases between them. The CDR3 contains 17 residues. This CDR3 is CASRTGPPSSSYNEQFF. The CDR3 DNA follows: TGTGCCAGCAGAACGGGACCTCCTTCGAGCTCCTACAATGAGCAGTTCTTC.

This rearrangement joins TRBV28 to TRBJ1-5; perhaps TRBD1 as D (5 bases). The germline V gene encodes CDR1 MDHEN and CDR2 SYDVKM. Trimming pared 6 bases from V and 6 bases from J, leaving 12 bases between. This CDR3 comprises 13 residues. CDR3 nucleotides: TGTGCCAGCAGAACCGGGACCTTTCAGCCCCAGCATTTT. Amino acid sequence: CASRTGTFQPQHF.

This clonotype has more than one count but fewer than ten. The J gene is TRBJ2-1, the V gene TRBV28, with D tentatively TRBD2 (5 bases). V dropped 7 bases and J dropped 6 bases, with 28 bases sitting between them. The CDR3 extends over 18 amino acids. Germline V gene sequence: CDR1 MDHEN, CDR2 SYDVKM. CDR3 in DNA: TGTGCCAGCAAACCCCGGACTGGTTGGGATGGTGTGAGCAATGAGCAGTTCTTC. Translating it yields CASKPRTGWDGVSNEQFF.

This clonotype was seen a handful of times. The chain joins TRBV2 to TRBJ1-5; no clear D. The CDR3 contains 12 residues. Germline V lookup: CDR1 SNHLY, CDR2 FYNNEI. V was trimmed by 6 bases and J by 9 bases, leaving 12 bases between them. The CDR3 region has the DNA TGTGCCAGCAGATACGGCGGATCGCCCCAGCATTTT. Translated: CASRYGGSPQHF.